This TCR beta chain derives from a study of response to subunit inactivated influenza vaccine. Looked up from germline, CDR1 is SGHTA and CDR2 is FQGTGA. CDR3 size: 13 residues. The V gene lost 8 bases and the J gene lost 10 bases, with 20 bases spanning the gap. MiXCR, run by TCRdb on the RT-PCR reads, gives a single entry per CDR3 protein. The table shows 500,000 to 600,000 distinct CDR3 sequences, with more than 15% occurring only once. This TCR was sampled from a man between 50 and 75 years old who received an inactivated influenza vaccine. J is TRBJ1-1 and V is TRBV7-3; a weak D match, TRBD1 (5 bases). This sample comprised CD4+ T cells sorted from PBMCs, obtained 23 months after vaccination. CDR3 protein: CASSGGRQSPAFF. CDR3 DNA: TGTGCCAGCTCCGGAGGGAGACAGTCGCCAGCTTTCTTT. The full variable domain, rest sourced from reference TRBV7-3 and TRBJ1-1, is GAGVSQTPSNKVTEKGKYVELRCDPISGHTALYWYRQSLGQGPEFLIYFQGTGAADDSGLPNDRFFAVRPEGSVSTLKIQRTERGDSAVYLCASSGGRQSPAFFGQGTRLTVV.